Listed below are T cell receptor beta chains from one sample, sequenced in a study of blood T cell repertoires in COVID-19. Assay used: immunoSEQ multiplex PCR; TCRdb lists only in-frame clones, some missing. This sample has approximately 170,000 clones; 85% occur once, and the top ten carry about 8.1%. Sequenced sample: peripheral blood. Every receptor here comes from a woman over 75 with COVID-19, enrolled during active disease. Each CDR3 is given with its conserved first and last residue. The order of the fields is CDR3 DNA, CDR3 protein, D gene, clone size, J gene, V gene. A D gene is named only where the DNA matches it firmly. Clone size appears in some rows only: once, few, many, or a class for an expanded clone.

TGTGCCAGTAGTTTCGTCCCAGTTGGCAATCAGCCCCAGCATTTT	CASSFVPVGNQPQHF	.	.	TRBJ1-5	TRBV19
TGTGCCACCAGCAGAGTGGGGTTAGGACAGGGGGCGTTTGGCTACACCTTC	CATSRVGLGQGAFGYTF	TRBD1	.	TRBJ1-2	TRBV15
TGTGCCAGTAGGGCACTCGCAGGGTACTCGAACACTGAAGCTTTCTTT	CASRALAGYSNTEAFF	.	.	TRBJ1-1	TRBV19
TGTGCCAGCAGCTTAACAGGGGGGGATCAGCCCCAGCATTTT	CASSLTGGDQPQHF	TRBD1	.	TRBJ1-5	TRBV7-2
TGTGCCAGCAGCGTCGGGAGGGCCGCAGAGACCCAGTACTTC	CASSVGRAAETQYF	TRBD2	.	TRBJ2-5	TRBV5-5
TGTGCCAGCAGCCAACCCACAGGGGAGGCCGGGGAGCTGTTTTTT	CASSQPTGEAGELFF	.	.	TRBJ2-2	TRBV3-1/TRBV3-2
TGTGCCAGCAGACAGGGGGCATCCCCTGCGGGGCAGTACTTC	CASRQGASPAGQYF	TRBD1	.	TRBJ2-7	TRBV6-5
TGCGCCAGCAGCTTGGCGACAGGTAACACCGGGGAGCTGTTTTTT	CASSLATGNTGELFF	.	.	TRBJ2-2	TRBV5-1
TGTGCCAACAAGGGGTACGGCGGGGAGCTGTTTTTT	CANKGYGGELFF	.	.	TRBJ2-2	TRBV5-4
TGTGCCACAGAGAGGACAGGACTGAACACTGAAGCTTTCTTT	CATERTGLNTEAFF	TRBD1	.	TRBJ1-1	TRBV19
TGTGCCAGCTCACCACCGGGACTGACCTACGAGCAGTACTTC	CASSPPGLTYEQYF	.	few	TRBJ2-7	TRBV18
TGTGCCAGTAACGTGGGGGGGCGAAGGAGCTCCTACAATGAGCAGTTCTTC	CASNVGGRRSSYNEQFF	.	.	TRBJ2-1	TRBV19
TGTGCCAGCAGCTTGGCCCTTAGTGGTTCACCCCTCCACTTT	CASSLALSGSPLHF	.	.	TRBJ1-6	TRBV5-5
TGTGCCAGCAGCCGGGACTCGCACGAGCAGTACTTC	CASSRDSHEQYF	.	.	TRBJ2-7	TRBV11-2
TGCGCCAGTTCCGGCACCGGGGAGCTGTTTTTT	CASSGTGELFF	.	.	TRBJ2-2	TRBV5-1
TGTGCCAGCAGTTTATTGCAGGGAAATTCGGTTGGCTACACCTTC	CASSLLQGNSVGYTF	.	once	TRBJ1-2	TRBV28
TGTGCCAGCAGTTTCCCCCACTCTGGGGCCAACGTCCTGACTTTC	CASSFPHSGANVLTF	.	.	TRBJ2-6	TRBV28
TGTGCCAGCAGCTACTCGCTGTGGCAGTTCTTC	CASSYSLWQFF	.	.	TRBJ2-1	TRBV5-6
TGTGCCAGCACCCCCGGGACAGGGGGCAAAGGTGAAGCTTTCTTT	CASTPGTGGKGEAFF	TRBD1	.	TRBJ1-1	TRBV6-5
TGTGCCAGCAGCCCCCCCGGGGGGGCCCACGAGCAGTACTTC	CASSPPGGAHEQYF	TRBD2	.	TRBJ2-7	TRBV5-4
TGTGCCAGCAGAAGACCCGGAGGCGAGCAGTACTTC	CASRRPGGEQYF	.	.	TRBJ2-7	TRBV6-5
TGTGCCAGCAGTTACGGGGTTTCGTCAGGGGCCTATGGCTACACCTTC	CASSYGVSSGAYGYTF	.	.	TRBJ1-2	TRBV6-5
TGTGCCAGCAGTCCATACAGGGGGAGCTATGGCTACACCTTC	CASSPYRGSYGYTF	TRBD1	.	TRBJ1-2	TRBV27
TGTGCCAGCAGTTTATCCGGGAGCGGCTACACCTTC	CASSLSGSGYTF	.	.	TRBJ1-2	TRBV28
TGCGCCAGCAGCCAGGGACTAGCGGGACACAATGAGCAGTTCTTC	CASSQGLAGHNEQFF	TRBD2	.	TRBJ2-1	TRBV4-1
TGTGCCAGCAGTCCCCAGGGGGTGGATGAAAAACTGTTTTTT	CASSPQGVDEKLFF	TRBD1	.	TRBJ1-4	TRBV6-5
TGTGCCAGTAGTACCCCTCCCTCCTACAATGAGCAGTTCTTC	CASSTPPSYNEQFF	.	.	TRBJ2-1	TRBV19
TGTGCCAGCAGCTTACCCGGGGGGGGCCATAATGAAAAACTGTTTTTT	CASSLPGGGHNEKLFF	.	.	TRBJ1-4	TRBV11-3
TGCGCCAGCAGCCAAGTAGGACGCCGCCCGGCGGGAGCTTTCTTT	CASSQVGRRPAGAFF	.	.	TRBJ1-1	TRBV4-1
TGTGCCAGCATCACTAGCGAACCATCCTACGAGCAGTACTTC	CASITSEPSYEQYF	TRBD2	.	TRBJ2-7	TRBV28
TGTGCCAGCAGCCAAGATCGGGGGTACAATGAGCAGTTCTTC	CASSQDRGYNEQFF	.	once	TRBJ2-1	TRBV3-1/TRBV3-2
TGCGCCAGCAGCTTGAGCTCCGGCGGGGAGACCCAGTACTTC	CASSLSSGGETQYF	.	.	TRBJ2-5	TRBV5-1
TGTGCCACCAGCAGAGATCTGACGACAGGGGGCCGTCATGAAAAACTGTTTTTT	CATSRDLTTGGRHEKLFF	TRBD1	.	TRBJ1-4	TRBV15
TGTGCCAGCAGGCCGACGGGGAGCACAGATACGCAGTATTTT	CASRPTGSTDTQYF	.	.	TRBJ2-3	TRBV5-8
TGTGCCACGCACAACCGGGGAGGCCGTCAAGAGACCCAGTACTTC	CATHNRGGRQETQYF	.	.	TRBJ2-5	TRBV10-3
TGCGCCAGCAGCAAAGACAGAGGCTATGGCTACACCTTC	CASSKDRGYGYTF	.	.	TRBJ1-2	TRBV5-1
TGTGCCAGCAGAAACCTGGGGGGGAGAGGGCCCTACGAGCAGTACTTC	CASRNLGGRGPYEQYF	TRBD2	.	TRBJ2-7	TRBV19
TGTGCCAGCAGCTTGAGCAGGACTGGAAACACCATATATTTT	CASSLSRTGNTIYF	.	once	TRBJ1-3	TRBV7-2
TGTGCCAGCTCACCACCCGGAGACAATCAGCCCCAGCATTTT	CASSPPGDNQPQHF	.	many	TRBJ1-5	TRBV18
TGCGCCAGCAGCGCGACAGGTGTTAGCAATCAGCCCCAGCATTTT	CASSATGVSNQPQHF	.	.	TRBJ1-5	TRBV5-1
TGTGCCAGTAAGCCCCGGGAGAACGCTGAAGCTTTCTTT	CASKPRENAEAFF	.	once	TRBJ1-1	TRBV19
TGCAGCGTTGCCCGTTTGAGACAAGAGACCCAGTACTTC	CSVARLRQETQYF	.	once	TRBJ2-5	TRBV29-1
TGCGCCAGCAGCTTTACTAGCGGGAGTTTGGGTGAGCAGTTCTTC	CASSFTSGSLGEQFF	TRBD2	.	TRBJ2-1	TRBV5-1
TGCAGTGCTAGTCCCACTGCAACTAATGAAAAACTGTTTTTT	CSASPTATNEKLFF	.	once	TRBJ1-4	TRBV20-1
TGCGCCAGCAGCGCGGATCCCCGGAGCTCCTATAATTCACCCCTCCACTTT	CASSADPRSSYNSPLHF	.	few	TRBJ1-6	TRBV5-1